Below are 7 T cell receptor beta chains sequenced from a single sample in a study of blood T cells in healthy people across ages. A second roughly 7 to 11 cycle PCR used barcoded and J-beta primers. TCRdb recomputed calls from the 5' RACE reads with MiXCR, one row per CDR3 protein. The data contain around 1,600,000 distinct CDR3 sequences, about 42% of them singletons. The sample consisted of blood. The receptors originated from a woman younger than 30 in good health.

This clonotype was found a few times. This chain joins TRBV12-3 or TRBV12-4 and TRBJ2-3; D gene unclear. The CDR3 totals 16 residues. Trimming took 6 bases from V and 2 from J, leaving 18 bases between them. For the CDR3, the DNA is TGTGCCAGCAGCCCTTTAGAATCTGAATTCACAGATACGCAGTATTTT. It codes for CASSPLESEFTDTQYF.

V and J are TRBV6-6 and TRBJ2-1, with D possibly matching TRBD1 (5 bases). The germline V gene has CDR1 MNHNY and CDR2 SVGAGI (reference sequence). CDR3 length: 15 residues. Trimming removed 2 bases from V and 0 bases from J, with 8 bases in between. This CDR3 reads CASSYGAISYNEQFF. In nucleotides, the CDR3 is TGTGCCAGCAGTTACGGGGCCATCTCCTACAATGAGCAGTTCTTC.

The chain has TRBV7-2 and TRBJ2-7; D remains unclear. The CDR3 extends over 12 amino acids. V shed 5 bases and J shed 2 bases, with 7 bases lying between them. Per germline, CDR1 SGHTA and CDR2 FQGNSA. CDR3 sequence reads: CASSAPAYEQYF. CDR3 bases: TGTGCCAGCAGCGCACCAGCCTACGAGCAGTACTTC.

This clonotype was picked up many times. The V and J genes are TRBV2 and TRBJ2-3, with TRBD2 matching 7 bases. Trimming took 1 base from V and 2 from J; bases not matched to a gene: 9. CDR3 length equals 17 residues. Germline V lookup: CDR1 SNHLY, CDR2 FYNNEI. CDR3 amino acids: CASSEGGASGDTDTQYF. DNA of the CDR3: TGTGCCAGCAGTGAAGGCGGAGCTAGCGGCGACACAGATACGCAGTATTTT.

This clonotype was seen ten or more times. This sequence joins TRBV29-1 and TRBJ2-1; D is uncertain. The V gene's germline CDR1 is SQVTM and CDR2 ANQGSEA. The CDR3 loop spans 12 amino acids. V gave up 6 bases and J gave up 9 bases, with 15 bases separating them. The CDR3, as DNA: TGCAGCGTGCGACTCTCCCACACTGAGCAGTTCTTC. Protein sequence: CSVRLSHTEQFF.

The chain recombines TRBV4-3 with TRBJ2-1; 9 bases line up with TRBD2. The end of the DNA is better explained by TRBJ2-7, so the J call may be wrong. Germline CDR1 reads LGHNA; CDR2 reads YSLEER. The CDR3 extends over 15 amino acids. The CDR3 sequence is CASSPGLAVYNEQYF. The CDR3 DNA is TGCGCCAGCAGCCCGGGACTAGCTGTCTACAATGAGCAGTACTTC.

The chain has TRBV20-1 and TRBJ2-1; the match to TRBD2 covers 12 bases. Germline V gene sequence: CDR1 DFQATT, CDR2 SNEGSKA (reference sequence). The CDR3 consists of 19 residues. The J segment lost 8 bases and the V segment lost 0 bases, leaving 17 bases of the junction unmatched. CDR3: CSARDLVRLAGVGLDEQFF. The CDR3 coding sequence is TGCAGTGCTAGAGATCTCGTCCGACTAGCGGGAGTGGGGTTGGATGAGCAGTTCTTC.